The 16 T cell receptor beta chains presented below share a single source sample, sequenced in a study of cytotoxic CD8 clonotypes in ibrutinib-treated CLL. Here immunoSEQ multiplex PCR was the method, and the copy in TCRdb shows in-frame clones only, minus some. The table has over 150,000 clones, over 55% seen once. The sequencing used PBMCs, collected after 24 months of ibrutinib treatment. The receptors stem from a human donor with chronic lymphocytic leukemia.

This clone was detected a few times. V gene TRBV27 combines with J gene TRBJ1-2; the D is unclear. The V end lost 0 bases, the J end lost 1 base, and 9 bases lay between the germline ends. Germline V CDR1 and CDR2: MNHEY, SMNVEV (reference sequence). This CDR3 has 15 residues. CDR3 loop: CASSLSRSGNYGYTF. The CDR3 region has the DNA TGTGCCAGCAGTTTATCGAGGTCCGGTAACTATGGCTACACCTTC.

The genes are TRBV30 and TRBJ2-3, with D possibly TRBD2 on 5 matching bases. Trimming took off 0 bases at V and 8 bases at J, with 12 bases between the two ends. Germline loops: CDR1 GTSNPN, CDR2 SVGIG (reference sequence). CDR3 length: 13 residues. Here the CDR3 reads CAWSVIGAGTQYF. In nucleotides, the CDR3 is TGTGCCTGGAGTGTAATCGGCGCGGGTACGCAGTATTTT.

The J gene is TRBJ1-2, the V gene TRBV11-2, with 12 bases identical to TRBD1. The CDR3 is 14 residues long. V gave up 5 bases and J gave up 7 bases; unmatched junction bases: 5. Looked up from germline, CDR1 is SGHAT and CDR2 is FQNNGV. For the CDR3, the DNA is TGTGCCAGCAGCAACCGGGACAGGGGGCTTGGCTACACCTTC. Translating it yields CASSNRDRGLGYTF.

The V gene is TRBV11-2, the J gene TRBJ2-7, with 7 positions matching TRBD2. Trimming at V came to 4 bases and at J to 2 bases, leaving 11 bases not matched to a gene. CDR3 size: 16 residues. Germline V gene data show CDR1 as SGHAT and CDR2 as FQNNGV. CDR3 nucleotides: TGTGCCAGCAGCTCAGGATCCGGGACTAACGCCTACGAGCAGTACTTC. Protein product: CASSSGSGTNAYEQYF.

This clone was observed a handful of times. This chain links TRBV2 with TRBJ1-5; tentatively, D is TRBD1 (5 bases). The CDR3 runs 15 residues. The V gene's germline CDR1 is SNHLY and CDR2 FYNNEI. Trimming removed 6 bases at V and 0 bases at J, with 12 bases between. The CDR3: CASRKDTASNQPQHF. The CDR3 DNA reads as TGTGCCAGCAGAAAGGACACCGCTAGCAATCAGCCCCAGCATTTT.

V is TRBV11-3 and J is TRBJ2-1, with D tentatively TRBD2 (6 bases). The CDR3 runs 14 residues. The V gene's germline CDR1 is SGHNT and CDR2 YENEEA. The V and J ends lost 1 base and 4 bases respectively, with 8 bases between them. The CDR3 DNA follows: TGTGCCAGCAGCTTAGGGGAGGCGTACAATGAGCAGTTCTTC. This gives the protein CASSLGEAYNEQFF.

CDR3 nucleotide sequence: TGTGCCAGCTCACCACCAAGAGAGACCGGGGAGCTGTTTTTT. This gives the protein CASSPPRETGELFF. This chain joins TRBV18 and TRBJ2-2; D is unclear. CDR1 is KGHSH and CDR2 is LQKENI in the germline V gene. V lost 0 bases, J lost 5 bases, and 7 bases lay in between. The CDR3 runs to 14 residues.

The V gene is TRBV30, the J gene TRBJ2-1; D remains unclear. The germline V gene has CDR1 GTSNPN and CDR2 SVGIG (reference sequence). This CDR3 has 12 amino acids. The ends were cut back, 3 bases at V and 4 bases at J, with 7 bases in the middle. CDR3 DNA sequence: TGTGCCTGGAGGGACCCTTACAATGAGCAGTTCTTC. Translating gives CAWRDPYNEQFF.

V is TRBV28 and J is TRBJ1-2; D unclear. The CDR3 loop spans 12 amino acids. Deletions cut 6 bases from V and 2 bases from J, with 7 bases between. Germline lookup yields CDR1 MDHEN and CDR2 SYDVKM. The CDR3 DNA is TGTGCCAGCAGCTCGACCAACTATGGCTACACCTTC. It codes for CASSSTNYGYTF.

The CDR3 nucleotides are TGTGCCAGCAGCCCTCCTCTAGTGACAGATACGCAGTATTTT. The encoded protein is CASSPPLVTDTQYF. This chain connects TRBV28 to TRBJ2-3; no clear D. V lost 6 bases and J 3 bases, leaving 13 bases between the germline ends. CDR1 MDHEN and CDR2 SYDVKM come from the germline V gene. The CDR3 is 14 residues long.

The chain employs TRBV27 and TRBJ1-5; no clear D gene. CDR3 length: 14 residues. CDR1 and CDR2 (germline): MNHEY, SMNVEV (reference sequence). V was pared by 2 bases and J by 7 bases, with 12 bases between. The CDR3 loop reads CASSLGFGGQPQHF. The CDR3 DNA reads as TGTGCCAGCAGTTTAGGGTTCGGCGGGCAGCCCCAGCATTTT.

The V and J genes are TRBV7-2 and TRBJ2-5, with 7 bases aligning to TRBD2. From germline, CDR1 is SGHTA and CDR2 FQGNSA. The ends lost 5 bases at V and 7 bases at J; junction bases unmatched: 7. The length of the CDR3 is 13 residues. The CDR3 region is CASSRAPGGTQYF. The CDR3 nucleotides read TGTGCCAGCAGCCGCGCCCCGGGGGGGACCCAGTACTTC.

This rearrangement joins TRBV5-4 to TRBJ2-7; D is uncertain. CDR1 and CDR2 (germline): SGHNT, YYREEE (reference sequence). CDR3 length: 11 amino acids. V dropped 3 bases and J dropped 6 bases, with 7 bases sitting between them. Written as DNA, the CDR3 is TGTGCCAGCAGCTCGGGCTTCGAGCAGTACTTC. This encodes CASSSGFEQYF.

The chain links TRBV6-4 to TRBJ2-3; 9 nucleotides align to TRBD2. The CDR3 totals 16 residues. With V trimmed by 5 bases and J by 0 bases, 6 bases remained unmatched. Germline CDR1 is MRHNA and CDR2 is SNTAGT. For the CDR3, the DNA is TGTGCCAGCAGTCAGCAGGGACTAGCTAGCACAGATACGCAGTATTTT. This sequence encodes CASSQQGLASTDTQYF.

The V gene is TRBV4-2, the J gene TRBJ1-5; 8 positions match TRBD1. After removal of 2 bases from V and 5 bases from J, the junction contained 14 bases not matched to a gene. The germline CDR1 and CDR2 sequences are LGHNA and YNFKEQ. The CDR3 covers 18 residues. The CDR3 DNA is TGTGCCAGCAGCCAAACCGCGGCAGGGGGCTTGGAGCATCAGCCCCAGCATTTT. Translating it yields CASSQTAAGGLEHQPQHF.

The CDR3 DNA reads as TGTGCCAGCAGCCGCGTGGGGGAAACGGATCAGCCCCAGCATTTT. This sequence encodes CASSRVGETDQPQHF. This chain uses TRBV7-2 with TRBJ1-5; weak D call: TRBD1 (5 bases). The CDR3 has 15 residues. Germline values: CDR1 SGHTA, CDR2 FQGNSA. Trimming took 5 bases from V and 5 from J, leaving 16 bases between them.